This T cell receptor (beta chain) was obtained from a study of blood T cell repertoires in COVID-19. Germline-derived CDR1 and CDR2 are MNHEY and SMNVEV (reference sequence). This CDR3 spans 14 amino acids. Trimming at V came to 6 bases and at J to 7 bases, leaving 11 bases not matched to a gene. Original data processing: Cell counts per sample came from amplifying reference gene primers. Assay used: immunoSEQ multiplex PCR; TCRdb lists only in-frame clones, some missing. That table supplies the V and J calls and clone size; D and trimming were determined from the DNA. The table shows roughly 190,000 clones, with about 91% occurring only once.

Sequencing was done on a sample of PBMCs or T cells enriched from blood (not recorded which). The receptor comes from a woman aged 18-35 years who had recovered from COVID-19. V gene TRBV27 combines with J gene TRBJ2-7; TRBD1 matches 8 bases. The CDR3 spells CASRPRTGLGEQYF. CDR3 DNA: TGTGCCAGCAGACCACGGACAGGGCTCGGGGAGCAGTACTTC.